These T cell receptor beta chains were read from a single sample in a study of cytomegalovirus exposure and HLA in healthy donors. Sequencing was performed with immunoSEQ multiplex PCR; in TCRdb, only in-frame clones are kept and a portion is missing. The clone table shows about 84,000 clones, with the ten largest holding about 0.61%. Input material: PBMCs. The receptor set was obtained from a man between 50 and 59 years old in good health and CMV-seronegative. CDR3s include the opening cysteine and the closing phenylalanine or tryptophan. D genes are given only for firm matches.

V	D	J	CDR3	DNA
TRBV6-4	TRBD1	TRBJ1-5	CASSSDRTGGTYQPQHF	TGTGCCAGCAGCTCCGATCGGACAGGGGGTACCTATCAGCCCCAGCATTTT
TRBV28	TRBD1	TRBJ2-7	CASSLVGGDPYEQYF	TGTGCCAGCAGTTTAGTAGGGGGCGACCCCTACGAGCAGTACTTC
TRBV9	TRBD1	TRBJ2-1	CASSAVTGEYNEQFF	TGTGCCAGCAGCGCAGTGACAGGGGAATACAATGAGCAGTTCTTC
TRBV28	NA	TRBJ2-7	CASSVQGAYEQYF	TGTGCCAGCAGTGTACAGGGAGCCTACGAGCAGTACTTC
TRBV6-5	TRBD2	TRBJ2-2	CASRVTSGVTGELFF	TGTGCCAGCAGAGTGACTAGCGGGGTGACCGGGGAGCTGTTTTTT
TRBV5-1	NA	TRBJ2-7	CASSSTLVGLYEQYF	TGCGCCAGCAGCTCGACCCTAGTTGGGTTATACGAGCAGTACTTC
TRBV5-1	TRBD1	TRBJ1-4	CASSPGTANEKLFF	TGCGCCAGCAGCCCCGGGACAGCTAATGAAAAACTGTTTTTT
TRBV20-1	NA	TRBJ2-7	CMWASPYEQYF	TGCATGTGGGCCAGCCCCTACGAGCAGTACTTC
TRBV6-6	NA	TRBJ1-5	CASSTRGGGNQPQHF	TGTGCCAGCAGTACCCGCGGGGGTGGCAATCAGCCCCAGCATTTT
TRBV29-1	NA	TRBJ2-3	CSVAGGSGQVLRDTQYF	TGCAGCGTTGCTGGGGGTAGCGGACAAGTATTGAGGGATACGCAGTATTTT
TRBV19	TRBD2	TRBJ2-1	CASSPSGGLSNEQFF	TGTGCCAGTAGTCCTAGCGGGGGCCTCTCCAATGAGCAGTTCTTC
TRBV30	NA	TRBJ2-4	CAWYRPAKNIQYF	TGTGCCTGGTACAGGCCAGCCAAAAACATTCAGTACTTC
TRBV5-1	NA	TRBJ1-2	CASSLDAGNYGYTF	TGCGCCAGCAGCTTGGACGCGGGGAACTATGGCTACACCTTC
TRBV29-1	NA	TRBJ2-1	CSVDYARDTREQFF	TGCAGCGTTGATTACGCCAGGGATACGCGTGAGCAGTTCTTC
TRBV4-2	TRBD1	TRBJ2-7	CASSPSQQGYEQYF	TGTGCCAGCAGCCCCTCACAACAGGGGTACGAGCAGTACTTC
TRBV27	TRBD2	TRBJ2-1	CASSRLAGTYNEQFF	TGTGCCAGCAGTCGACTAGCGGGGACCTACAATGAGCAGTTCTTC
TRBV7-7	TRBD2	TRBJ2-5	CASSTTTSGVETQYF	TGTGCTAGCAGCACGACGACTAGCGGGGTTGAGACCCAGTACTTC
TRBV7-7	TRBD2	TRBJ2-3	CASSQRGTDTQYF	TGTGCTAGCAGCCAGCGGGGGACAGATACGCAGTATTTT
TRBV30	TRBD1	TRBJ1-5	CAWRPRTGVNQPQHF	TGTGCCTGGAGACCACGGACAGGCGTTAATCAGCCCCAGCATTTT
TRBV5-6	NA	TRBJ2-7	CASSLSPGSYEQYF	TGTGCCAGCAGCTTGAGTCCAGGGTCCTACGAGCAGTACTTC
TRBV5-8	NA	TRBJ2-7	CASSLGVDSLSSYEQYF	TGTGCCAGCAGCTTGGGGGTGGACAGTTTAAGCTCCTACGAGCAGTACTTC
TRBV28	NA	TRBJ2-7	CASSLQTYEQYF	TGTGCCAGCAGTTTACAGACCTACGAGCAGTACTTC
TRBV7-7	TRBD2	TRBJ2-1	CASSPGGRFSEQFF	TGTGCTAGCAGCCCGGGGGGAAGGTTTAGTGAGCAGTTCTTC
TRBV18	NA	TRBJ1-3	CASSPYDSTSGNTIYF	TGTGCCAGCTCACCATACGACTCGACCTCTGGAAACACCATATATTTT
TRBV19	NA	TRBJ2-2	CASSSLAANTGELFF	TGTGCCAGTAGTTCGCTAGCCGCGAACACCGGGGAGCTGTTTTTT
TRBV15	TRBD1	TRBJ2-7	CATSSPTGVGDEQYF	TGTGCCACCAGCAGCCCGACAGGGGTAGGGGACGAGCAGTACTTC
TRBV2	TRBD1	TRBJ2-1	CASREISGTGGNEQFF	TGTGCCAGCAGAGAGATTTCCGGGACAGGGGGCAATGAGCAGTTCTTC
TRBV28	TRBD1	TRBJ2-7	CASSPHRQGPTSYEQYF	TGTGCCAGCAGCCCCCACAGACAGGGGCCTACCTCCTACGAGCAGTACTTC
TRBV6-1	NA	TRBJ2-1	CASSDVDSEQFF	TGTGCCAGCAGTGACGTTGACAGTGAGCAGTTCTTC
TRBV19	NA	TRBJ1-5	CASSIGAAGRQPQHF	TGTGCCAGTAGTATAGGGGCCGCAGGGCGACAGCCCCAGCATTTT
TRBV28	TRBD1	TRBJ1-1	CASSSPGQGAEAFF	TGTGCCAGCAGTTCGCCGGGACAGGGGGCGGAAGCTTTCTTT